This T cell receptor (beta chain) was sequenced during a study of T cells in Graves' hyperthyroidism and ophthalmopathy. Amplification of TCR beta CDR3 regions used RNA as the template. The HTBI primer set served for first-round RT-PCR of the TCR CDR3. TCRdb ran MiXCR on the multiplex PCR reads and lists one entry per CDR3 protein. The sample has hundreds of thousands of distinct CDR3 sequences; roughly 13% are singletons. There are many counts of this clonotype. Germline V lookup: CDR1 DFQATT, CDR2 SNEGSKA (reference sequence). The CDR3 contains 13 residues. Trimming took 2 bases from V and 7 from J; bases not matched to a gene: 3.

J is TRBJ1-2 and V is TRBV20-1; 11 bases fit TRBD1. The sample was blood. The sequence came from a man aged 50-60 years with Graves' ophthalmopathy. CDR3 region: CSARPDRGLGYTF. CDR3 nucleotides: TGCAGTGCTAGACCGGACAGGGGGCTTGGCTACACCTTC.